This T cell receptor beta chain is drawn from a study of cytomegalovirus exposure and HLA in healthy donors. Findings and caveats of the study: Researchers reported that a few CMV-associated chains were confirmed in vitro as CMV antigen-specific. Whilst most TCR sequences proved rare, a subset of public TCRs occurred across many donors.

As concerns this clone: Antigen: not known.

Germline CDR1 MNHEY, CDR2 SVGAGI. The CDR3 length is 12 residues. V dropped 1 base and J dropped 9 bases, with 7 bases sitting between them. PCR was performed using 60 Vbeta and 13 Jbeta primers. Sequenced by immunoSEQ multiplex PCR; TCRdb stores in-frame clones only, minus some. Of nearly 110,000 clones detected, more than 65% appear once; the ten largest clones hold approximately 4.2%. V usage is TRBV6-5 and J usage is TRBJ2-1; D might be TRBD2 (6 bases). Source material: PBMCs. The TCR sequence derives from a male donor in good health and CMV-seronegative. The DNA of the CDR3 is TGTGCCAGCAGTTACTGGGGAGGTGAGCAGTTCTTC. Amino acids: CASSYWGGEQFF.